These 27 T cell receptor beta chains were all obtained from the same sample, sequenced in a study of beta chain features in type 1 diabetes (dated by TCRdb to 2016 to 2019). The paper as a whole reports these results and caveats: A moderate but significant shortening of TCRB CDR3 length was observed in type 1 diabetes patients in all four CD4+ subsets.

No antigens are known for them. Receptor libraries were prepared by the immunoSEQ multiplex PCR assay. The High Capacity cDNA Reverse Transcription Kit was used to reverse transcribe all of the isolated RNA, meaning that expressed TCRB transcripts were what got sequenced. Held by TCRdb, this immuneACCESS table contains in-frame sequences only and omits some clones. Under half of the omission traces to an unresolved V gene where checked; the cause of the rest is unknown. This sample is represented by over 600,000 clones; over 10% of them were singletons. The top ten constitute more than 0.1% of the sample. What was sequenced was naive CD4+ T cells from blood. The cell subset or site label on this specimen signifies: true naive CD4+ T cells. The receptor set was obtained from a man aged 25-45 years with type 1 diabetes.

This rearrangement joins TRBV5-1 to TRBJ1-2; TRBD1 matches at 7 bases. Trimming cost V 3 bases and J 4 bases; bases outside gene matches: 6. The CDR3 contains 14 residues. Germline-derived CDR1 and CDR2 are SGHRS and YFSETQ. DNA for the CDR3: TGCGCCAGCAGCTCTAGGGGGCGCGGCTATGGCTACACCTTC. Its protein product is CASSSRGRGYGYTF.

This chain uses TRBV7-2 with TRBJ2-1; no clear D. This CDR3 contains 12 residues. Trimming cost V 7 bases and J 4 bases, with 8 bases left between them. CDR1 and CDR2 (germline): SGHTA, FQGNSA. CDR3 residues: CASNDRYNEQFF. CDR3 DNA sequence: TGTGCCAGCAACGACCGTTACAATGAGCAGTTCTTC.

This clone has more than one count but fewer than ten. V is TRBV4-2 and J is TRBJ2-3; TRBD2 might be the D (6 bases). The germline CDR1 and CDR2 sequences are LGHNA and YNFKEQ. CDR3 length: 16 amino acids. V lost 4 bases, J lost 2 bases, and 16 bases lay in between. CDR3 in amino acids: CASSPGTRLNTDTQYF. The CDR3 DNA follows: TGTGCCAGCAGCCCCGGGACTCGCCTTAACACAGATACGCAGTATTTT.

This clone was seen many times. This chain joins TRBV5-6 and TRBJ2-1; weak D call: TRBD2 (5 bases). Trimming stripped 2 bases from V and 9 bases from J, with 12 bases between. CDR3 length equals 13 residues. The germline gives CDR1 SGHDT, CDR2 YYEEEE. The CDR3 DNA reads TGTGCCAGCAGCTTTTGGGAGATGGTTGAGCAGTTCTTC. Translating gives CASSFWEMVEQFF.

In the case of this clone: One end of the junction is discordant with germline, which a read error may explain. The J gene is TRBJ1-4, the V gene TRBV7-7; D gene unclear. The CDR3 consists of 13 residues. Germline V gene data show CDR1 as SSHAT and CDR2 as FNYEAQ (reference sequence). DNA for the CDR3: TGTGCTAGCAGCCAGGACCTCGGCGAAAAACTGTTTTTT. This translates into CASSQDLGEKLFF.

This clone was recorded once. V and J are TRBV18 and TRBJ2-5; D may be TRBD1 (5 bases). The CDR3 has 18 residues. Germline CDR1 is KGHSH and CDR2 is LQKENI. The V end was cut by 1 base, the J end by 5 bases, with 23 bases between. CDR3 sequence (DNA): TGTGCCAGCTCACCACAACGCGGCGTGGGCAGGGCTGTGGAGACCCAGTACTTC. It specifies CASSPQRGVGRAVETQYF.

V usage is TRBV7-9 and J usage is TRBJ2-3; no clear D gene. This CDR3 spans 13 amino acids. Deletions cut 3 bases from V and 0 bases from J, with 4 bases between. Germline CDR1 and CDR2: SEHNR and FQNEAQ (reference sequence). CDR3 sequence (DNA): TGTGCCAGCAGCTTCGGTAGCACAGATACGCAGTATTTT. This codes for CASSFGSTDTQYF.

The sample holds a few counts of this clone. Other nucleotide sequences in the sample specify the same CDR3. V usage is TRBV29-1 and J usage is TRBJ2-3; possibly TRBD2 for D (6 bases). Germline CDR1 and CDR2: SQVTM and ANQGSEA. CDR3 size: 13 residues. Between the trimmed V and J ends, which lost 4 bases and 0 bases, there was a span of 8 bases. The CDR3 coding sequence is TGCAGCGTTGTTCGGGGGAGCACAGATACGCAGTATTTT. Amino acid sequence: CSVVRGSTDTQYF.

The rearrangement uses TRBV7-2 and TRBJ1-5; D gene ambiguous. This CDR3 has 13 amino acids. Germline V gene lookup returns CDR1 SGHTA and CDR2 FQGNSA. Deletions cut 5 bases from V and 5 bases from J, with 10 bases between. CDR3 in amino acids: CASSPSRDQPQHF. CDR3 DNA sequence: TGTGCCAGCAGCCCCTCCCGGGATCAGCCCCAGCATTTT.

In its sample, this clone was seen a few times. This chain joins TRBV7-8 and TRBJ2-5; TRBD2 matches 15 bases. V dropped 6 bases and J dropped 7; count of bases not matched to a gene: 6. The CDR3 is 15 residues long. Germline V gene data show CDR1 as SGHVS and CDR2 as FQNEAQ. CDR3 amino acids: CASRLGLAGGRTQYF. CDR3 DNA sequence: TGTGCCAGCAGGCTTGGACTAGCGGGGGGGAGGACCCAGTACTTC.

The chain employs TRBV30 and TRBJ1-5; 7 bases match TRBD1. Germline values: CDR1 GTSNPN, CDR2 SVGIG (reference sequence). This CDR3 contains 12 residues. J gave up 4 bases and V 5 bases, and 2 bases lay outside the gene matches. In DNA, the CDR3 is TGTGCCTGGTCGGGACAGAATCAGCCCCAGCATTTT. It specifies CAWSGQNQPQHF.

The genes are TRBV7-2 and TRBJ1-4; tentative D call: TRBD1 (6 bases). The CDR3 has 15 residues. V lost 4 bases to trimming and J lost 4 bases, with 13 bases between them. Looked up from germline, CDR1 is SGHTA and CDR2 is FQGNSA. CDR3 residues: CASSSSGQDNEKLFF. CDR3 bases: TGTGCCAGCAGCTCGTCGGGACAAGATAATGAAAAACTGTTTTTT.

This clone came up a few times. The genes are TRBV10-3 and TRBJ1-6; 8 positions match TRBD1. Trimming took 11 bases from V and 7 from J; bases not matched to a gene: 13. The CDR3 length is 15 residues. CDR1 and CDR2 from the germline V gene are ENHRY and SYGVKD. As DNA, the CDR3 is TGTGCCGGACGATCAGGGGGCCTGGGGAATTCACCCCTCCACTTT. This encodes CAGRSGGLGNSPLHF.

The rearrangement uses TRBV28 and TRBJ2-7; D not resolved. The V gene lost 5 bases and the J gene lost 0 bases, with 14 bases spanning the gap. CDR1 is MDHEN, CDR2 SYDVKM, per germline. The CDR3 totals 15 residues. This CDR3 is CASSPSPAGSYEQYF. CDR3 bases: TGTGCCAGCAGTCCCTCCCCGGCAGGCTCCTACGAGCAGTACTTC.

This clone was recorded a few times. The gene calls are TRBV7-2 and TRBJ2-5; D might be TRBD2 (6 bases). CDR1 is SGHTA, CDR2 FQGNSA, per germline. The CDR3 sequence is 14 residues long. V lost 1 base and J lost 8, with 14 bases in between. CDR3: CASSLGQRADTQYF. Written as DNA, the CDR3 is TGTGCCAGCAGCTTAGGACAGCGGGCGGATACCCAGTACTTC.

The CDR3 loop reads CASSLDGAQYF. The DNA for the CDR3 is TGTGCCAGCAGCTTGGACGGGGCGCAGTATTTT. This chain connects TRBV5-6 to TRBJ2-3, with TRBD2 as a possible D gene (5 bases). Germline V gene sequence: CDR1 SGHDT, CDR2 YYEEEE. V lost 0 bases and J 10 bases, leaving 6 bases between the germline ends. The length of the CDR3 is 11 residues. Full variable domain (rest looked up from reference TRBV5-6 and TRBJ2-3): DAGVTQSPTHLIKTRGQQVTLRCSPKSGHDTVSWYQQALGQGPQFIFQYYEEEERQRGNFPDRFSGHQFPNYSSELNVNALLLGDSALYLCASSLDGAQYFGPGTRLTVL.

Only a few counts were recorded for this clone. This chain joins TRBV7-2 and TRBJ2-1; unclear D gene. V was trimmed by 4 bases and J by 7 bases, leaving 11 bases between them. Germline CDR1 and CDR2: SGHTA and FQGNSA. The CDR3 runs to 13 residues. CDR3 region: CASSSTLENEQFF. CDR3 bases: TGTGCCAGCAGCTCCACTCTAGAGAATGAGCAGTTCTTC.

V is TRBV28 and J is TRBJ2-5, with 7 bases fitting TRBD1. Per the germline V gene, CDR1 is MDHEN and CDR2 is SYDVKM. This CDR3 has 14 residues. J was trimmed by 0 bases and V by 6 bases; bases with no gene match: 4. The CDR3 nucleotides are TGTGCCAGCAGCCTCAGGGGGTACCAAGAGACCCAGTACTTC. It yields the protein CASSLRGYQETQYF. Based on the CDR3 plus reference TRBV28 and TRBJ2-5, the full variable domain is DVKVTQSSRYLVKRTGEKVFLECVQDMDHENMFWYRQDPGLGLRLIYFSYDVKMKEKGDIPEGYSVSREKKERFSLILESASTNQTSMYLCASSLRGYQETQYFGPGTRLLVL.

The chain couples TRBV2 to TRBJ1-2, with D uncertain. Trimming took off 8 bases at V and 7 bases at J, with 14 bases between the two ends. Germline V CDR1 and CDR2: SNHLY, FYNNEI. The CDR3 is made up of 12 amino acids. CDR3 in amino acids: CASAWRSGGYTF. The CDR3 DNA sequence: TGTGCCAGCGCGTGGAGGTCGGGTGGCTACACCTTC.

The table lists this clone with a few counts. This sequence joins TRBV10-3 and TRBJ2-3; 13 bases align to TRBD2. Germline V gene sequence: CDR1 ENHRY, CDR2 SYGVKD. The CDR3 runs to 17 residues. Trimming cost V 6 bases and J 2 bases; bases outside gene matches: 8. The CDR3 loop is CAISGTSGDMITDTQYF. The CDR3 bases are TGTGCCATCAGCGGGACTAGCGGGGATATGATCACAGATACGCAGTATTTT.

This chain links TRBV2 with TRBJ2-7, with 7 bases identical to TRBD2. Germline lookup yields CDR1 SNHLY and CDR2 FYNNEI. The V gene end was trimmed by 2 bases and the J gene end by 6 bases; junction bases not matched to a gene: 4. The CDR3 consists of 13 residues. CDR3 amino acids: CASSESGGREQYF. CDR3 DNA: TGTGCCAGCAGTGAATCGGGGGGACGCGAGCAGTACTTC.

CDR3 sequence reads: CASTQGAGQPQHF. In DNA form, the CDR3 reads TGCGCCAGCACCCAGGGGGCAGGTCAGCCCCAGCATTTT. The V gene is TRBV10-2, the J gene TRBJ1-5; 8 bases agree with TRBD1. Germline CDR1 and CDR2: WSHSY and SAAADI. The CDR3 extends over 13 amino acids. J was trimmed by 6 bases and V by 7 bases; bases with no gene match: 5.

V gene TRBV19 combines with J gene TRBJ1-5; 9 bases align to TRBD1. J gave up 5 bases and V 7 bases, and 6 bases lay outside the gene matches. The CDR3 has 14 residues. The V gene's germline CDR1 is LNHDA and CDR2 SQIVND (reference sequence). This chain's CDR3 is CASIGTGIYQPQHF. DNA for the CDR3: TGTGCCAGTATCGGGACAGGGATTTATCAGCCCCAGCATTTT.

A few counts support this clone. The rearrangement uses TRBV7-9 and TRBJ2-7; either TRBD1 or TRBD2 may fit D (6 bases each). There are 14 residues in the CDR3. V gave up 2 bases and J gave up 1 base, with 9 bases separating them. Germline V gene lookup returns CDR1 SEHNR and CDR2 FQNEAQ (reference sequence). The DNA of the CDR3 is TGTGCCAGCAGCTTATCGGGGGCGTCCTACGAGCAGTACTTC. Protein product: CASSLSGASYEQYF.

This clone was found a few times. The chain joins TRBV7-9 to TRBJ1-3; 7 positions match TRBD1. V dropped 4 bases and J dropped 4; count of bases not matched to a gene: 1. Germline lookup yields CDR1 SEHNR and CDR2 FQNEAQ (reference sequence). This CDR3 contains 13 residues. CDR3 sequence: CASSSGQGNTIYF. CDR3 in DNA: TGTGCCAGCAGCTCGGGACAGGGAAACACCATATATTTT.

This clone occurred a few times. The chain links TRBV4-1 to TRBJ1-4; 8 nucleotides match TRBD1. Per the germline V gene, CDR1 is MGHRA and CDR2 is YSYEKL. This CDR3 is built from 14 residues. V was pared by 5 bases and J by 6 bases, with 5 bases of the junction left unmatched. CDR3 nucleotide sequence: TGCGCCAGCAGCTTTACAGGGGGTTATGAAAAACTGTTTTTT. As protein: CASSFTGGYEKLFF.

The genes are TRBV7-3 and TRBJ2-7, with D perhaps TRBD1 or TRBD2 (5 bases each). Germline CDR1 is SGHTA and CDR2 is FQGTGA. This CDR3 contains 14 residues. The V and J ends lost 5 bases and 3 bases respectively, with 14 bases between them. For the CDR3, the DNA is TGTGCCAGCAGCCCTACCGGGACCGACTACGAGCAGTACTTC. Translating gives CASSPTGTDYEQYF.